This T cell receptor beta chain was retrieved from a study of blood T cell repertoires in COVID-19. Across the study: COVID-19 samples from acute and convalescent phases originated in the United States, Italy and Spain. PBMCs, B-cell-depleted T cells, or T cells provided the cDNA or gDNA that made up the material.

Authors' analysis steps: Reference gene primer amplification yielded estimated nucleated cell counts. The table came from immunoSEQ multiplex PCR; TCRdb's copy has only in-frame clones and leaves some out. The V and J calls and clone size come from that table; D and trimming were worked out from the DNA. The repertoire has approximately 200,000 clones, roughly 92% of them found once; the top ten carry 0.6% to 0.8%. The ends were cut back, 4 bases at V and 1 base at J, with 11 bases in the middle. Germline lookup yields CDR1 LGHDT and CDR2 YNNKEL (reference sequence). The CDR3 runs to 15 residues. In Seattle, patients joined the study during active infection and were tracked longitudinally.

The chain is built from TRBV3-1 (or the pseudogene TRBV3-2) and TRBJ1-3; D is perhaps TRBD1 (6 bases). This TCR came from a man aged 30-40 years with COVID-19, enrolled during active disease. Sequencing was performed on peripheral blood. Here the CDR3 DNA reads TGTGCCAGCAGCCCCGCGGACAGTTCTGGAAACACCATATATTTT. It yields the protein CASSPADSSGNTIYF.